This T cell receptor beta chain came from a study of blood T cell repertoires in COVID-19. The overall study: T cells, B-cell-depleted T cells, or PBMCs provided the cDNA or gDNA that served as material.

V trimming: 8 bases; J trimming: 5 bases; junction bases outside the gene matches: 7. The germline V gene encodes CDR1 MNHEY and CDR2 SVGAGI. This CDR3 is built from 14 residues. Original analysis: Estimates of nucleated cell counts were drawn from the amplification of reference gene primers. Generated by immunoSEQ multiplex PCR, the TCRdb table keeps only in-frame clones and is missing some. That table supplies the V and J calls and clone size; D and trimming were determined from the DNA. The data show some 210,000 clones, 82% seen once. Sequenced: peripheral blood. This TCR was recovered from a woman between 35 and 50 years old with acute or convalescent COVID-19. This chain joins TRBV6-5 and TRBJ1-5; 9 bases fit TRBD1. The CDR3 sequence: CASCSRQGDQPQHF. The DNA for the CDR3 is TGTGCCAGCTGTAGCCGACAGGGGGATCAGCCCCAGCATTTT.